Listed below are T cell receptor beta chains from one sample, sequenced in a study of CD8 T cells in Susac syndrome. TCRdb re-called the immunoSEQ multiplex PCR reads through MiXCR, storing one row per CDR3 protein. The profile covers 95,000 to 150,000 distinct CDR3 sequences, with approximately 96% appearing a single time and over 0.12% taken by the ten largest. The sample taken for sequencing was CD4+ T cells from PBMCs. Source of these receptors: a human donor with Susac syndrome. The CDR3 runs from the conserved cysteine through the conserved F or W. The order of the fields is clone size, V gene, D gene, J gene, CDR3 protein, CDR3 DNA. D genes are given only for firm matches. Not all rows give a size; the values are once, few, many and, for expanded clones, a class.

>-|TRBV20-1|-|TRBJ2-1
CSARDPSVGEQFF
TGCAGTGCTAGAGACCCTAGCGTGGGTGAGCAGTTCTTC
>-|TRBV20-1|-|TRBJ2-7
CSASHRSSVGEQYF
TGCAGTGCTAGTCACAGGTCGTCCGTCGGCGAGCAGTACTTC
>-|TRBV4-2|TRBD2|TRBJ2-7
CASSPLARTSGRPFYEQYF
TGTGCCAGCAGCCCCCTAGCCCGGACTAGCGGCCGCCCATTCTACGAGCAGTACTTC
>-|TRBV7-2|-|TRBJ2-1
CASSLVPRGNEQFF
TGTGCCAGCAGCTTAGTTCCCAGGGGAAATGAGCAGTTCTTC
>-|TRBV29-1|TRBD1|TRBJ1-4
CSVNKGAGNEKLFF
TGCAGCGTCAACAAGGGGGCGGGTAATGAAAAACTGTTTTTT
>-|TRBV15|-|TRBJ1-5
CATSRDQSGKLPQHF
TGTGCCACCAGCAGAGATCAATCAGGGAAGTTGCCCCAGCATTTT
>-|TRBV12-3/TRBV12-4|TRBD2|TRBJ2-1
CASSPGLAGVNEQFF
TGTGCCAGCAGTCCGGGACTAGCGGGAGTCAATGAGCAGTTCTTC
>-|TRBV2|-|TRBJ2-7
CASSELRNSYEQYF
TGTGCCAGCAGTGAGTTGCGAAACTCCTACGAGCAGTACTTC
>-|TRBV7-3|TRBD2|TRBJ2-1
CASSSRLAAYNEQFF
TGTGCCAGCAGCTCCCGACTAGCGGCCTACAATGAGCAGTTCTTC
>-|TRBV5-1|TRBD2|TRBJ2-1
CASSLSGDNEQFF
TGCGCCAGCAGCCTTAGCGGGGATAATGAGCAGTTCTTC
>once|TRBV20-1|-|TRBJ1-1
CSALPRGRGNTEAFF
TGCAGTGCTCTACCTCGGGGGCGCGGGAACACTGAAGCTTTCTTT
>-|TRBV7-2|-|TRBJ2-3
CASSVPDSGTQYF
TGTGCCAGCAGCGTACCGGACTCCGGTACGCAGTATTTT
>-|TRBV20-1|TRBD2|TRBJ2-5
CSARDAASGGLRETQYF
TGCAGTGCTAGAGATGCGGCTAGCGGGGGACTCAGGGAGACCCAGTACTTC
>-|TRBV14|-|TRBJ2-3
CASSQLDRTDTQYF
TGTGCCAGCAGCCAGCTCGACAGGACAGATACGCAGTATTTT
>-|TRBV28|-|TRBJ2-1
CASSLWGNYNEQFF
TGTGCCAGCAGTTTATGGGGAAACTACAATGAGCAGTTCTTC
>-|TRBV7-2|-|TRBJ2-3
CASSQLRDTQYF
TGTGCCAGCAGCCAGCTAAGGGATACGCAGTATTTT
>-|TRBV20-1|TRBD1|TRBJ2-1
CSARGGQAHEQFF
TGCAGTGCTAGAGGAGGACAGGCCCATGAGCAGTTCTTC
>few|TRBV24-1|TRBD1|TRBJ2-2
CATSDLGTGSNTGELFF
TGTGCCACCAGTGACCTCGGGACAGGTTCTAACACCGGGGAGCTGTTTTTT
>-|TRBV30|-|TRBJ2-1
CAWSVDDEQFF
TGTGCCTGGAGTGTAGACGATGAGCAGTTCTTC
>-|TRBV5-1|-|TRBJ2-3
CASSHYSDTQYF
TGCGCCAGCAGCCATTACTCAGATACGCAGTATTTT
>-|TRBV3-1|-|TRBJ1-2
CASSQASGYTF
TGTGCCAGCAGCCAAGCCTCTGGCTACACCTTC
>-|TRBV25-1|-|TRBJ1-1
CASSEGKGGSEDTEAFF
TGTGCCAGCAGTGAAGGGAAGGGGGGGAGTGAGGACACTGAAGCTTTCTTT
>-|TRBV4-1|-|TRBJ2-3
CASSQDPPRPRTDTQYF
TGCGCCAGCAGCCAAGACCCCCCGCGTCCCCGCACAGATACGCAGTATTTT
>-|TRBV6-5|-|TRBJ1-2
CASFSPSNYGYTF
TGTGCCAGCTTCAGCCCATCTAACTATGGCTACACCTTC
>-|TRBV18|-|TRBJ1-1
CASSPPWGVPEAFF
TGTGCCAGCTCACCACCTTGGGGCGTACCTGAAGCTTTCTTT
>once|TRBV12-3/TRBV12-4|TRBD2|TRBJ2-3
CASRRTSMEDTQYF
TGTGCCAGCAGACGGACTAGTATGGAGGATACGCAGTATTTT
>few|TRBV20-1|TRBD1|TRBJ2-1
CSARGQGIYNEQFF
TGCAGTGCTAGAGGACAGGGTATCTACAATGAGCAGTTCTTC
>-|TRBV18|-|TRBJ1-5
CASSPEGNQPQHF
TGTGCCAGCTCACCTGAGGGCAATCAGCCCCAGCATTTT
>few|TRBV3-1|-|TRBJ2-7
CASSPLSSYEQYF
TGTGCCAGCAGCCCCCTTAGCTCCTACGAGCAGTACTTC
>-|TRBV10-2|TRBD1|TRBJ1-2
CASSVGQGGYGYTF
TGCGCCAGCAGTGTCGGACAGGGGGGCTATGGCTACACCTTC